This T cell receptor beta chain was observed in a study of T cell changes during pregnancy in multiple sclerosis. The assay was immunoSEQ multiplex PCR, and TCRdb's table has in-frame clones only and misses some. The data show 65,000 to 85,000 clones, 80% to 95% seen once. V shed 6 bases and J 6 bases; nucleotides not matched to a gene: 11. Germline CDR1 reads SQVTM; CDR2 reads ANQGSEA. The CDR3 length is 14 residues. The material was peripheral blood, obtained in the second trimester of pregnancy. The source is a female donor with multiple sclerosis, enrolled in a pregnancy study. The rearrangement uses TRBV29-1 and TRBJ2-3; the match to TRBD2 covers 8 bases. Here the CDR3 DNA reads TGCAGCGTAGACGAGCGGGGGCTTTTGGATACGCAGTATTTT. It codes for CSVDERGLLDTQYF.